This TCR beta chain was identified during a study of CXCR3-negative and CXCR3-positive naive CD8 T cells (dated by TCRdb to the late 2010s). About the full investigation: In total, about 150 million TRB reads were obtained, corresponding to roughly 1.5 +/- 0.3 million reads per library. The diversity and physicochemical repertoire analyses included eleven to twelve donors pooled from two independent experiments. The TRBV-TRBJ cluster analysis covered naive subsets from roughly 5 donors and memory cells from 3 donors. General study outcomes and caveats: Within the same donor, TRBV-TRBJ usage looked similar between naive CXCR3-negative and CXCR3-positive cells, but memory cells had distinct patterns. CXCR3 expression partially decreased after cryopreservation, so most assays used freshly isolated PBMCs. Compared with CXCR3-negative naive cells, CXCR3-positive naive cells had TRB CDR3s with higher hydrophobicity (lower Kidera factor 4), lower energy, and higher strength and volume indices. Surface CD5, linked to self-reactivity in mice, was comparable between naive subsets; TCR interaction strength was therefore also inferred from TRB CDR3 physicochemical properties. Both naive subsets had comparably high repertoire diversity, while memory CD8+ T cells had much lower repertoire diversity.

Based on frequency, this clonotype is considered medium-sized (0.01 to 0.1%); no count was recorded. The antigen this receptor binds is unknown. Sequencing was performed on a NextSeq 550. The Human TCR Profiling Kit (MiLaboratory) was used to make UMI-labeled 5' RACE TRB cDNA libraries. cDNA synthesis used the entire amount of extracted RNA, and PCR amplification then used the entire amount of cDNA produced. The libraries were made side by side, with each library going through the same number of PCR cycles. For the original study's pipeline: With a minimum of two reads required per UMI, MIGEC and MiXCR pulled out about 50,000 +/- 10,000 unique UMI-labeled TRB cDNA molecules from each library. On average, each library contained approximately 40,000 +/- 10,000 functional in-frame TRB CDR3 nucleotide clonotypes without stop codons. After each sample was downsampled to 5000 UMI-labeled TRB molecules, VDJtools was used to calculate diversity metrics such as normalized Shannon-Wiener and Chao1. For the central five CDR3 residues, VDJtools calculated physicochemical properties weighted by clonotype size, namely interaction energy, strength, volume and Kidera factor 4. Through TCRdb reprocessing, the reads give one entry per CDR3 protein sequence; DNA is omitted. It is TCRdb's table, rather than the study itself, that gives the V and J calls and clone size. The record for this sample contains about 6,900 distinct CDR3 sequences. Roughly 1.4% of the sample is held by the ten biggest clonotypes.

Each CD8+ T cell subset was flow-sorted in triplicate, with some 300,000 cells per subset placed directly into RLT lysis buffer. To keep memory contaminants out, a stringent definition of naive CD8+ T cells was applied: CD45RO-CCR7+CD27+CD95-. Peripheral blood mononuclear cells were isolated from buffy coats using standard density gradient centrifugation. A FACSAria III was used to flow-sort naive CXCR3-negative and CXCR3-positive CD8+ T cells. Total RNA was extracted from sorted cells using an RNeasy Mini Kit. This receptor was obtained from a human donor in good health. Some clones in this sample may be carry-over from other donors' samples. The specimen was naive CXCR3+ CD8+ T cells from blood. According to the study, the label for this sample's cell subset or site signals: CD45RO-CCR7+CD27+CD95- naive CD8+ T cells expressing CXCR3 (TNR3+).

The CDR3 region: CSVEMASGRVNTDTQYF. In this chain, TRBV29-1 is recombined with TRBJ2-3; lacking DNA, the TRBD2 call made by TCRdb goes unchecked. From the cysteine up to the phenylalanine, the CDR3 has a length of 17 residues. The coding DNA is unavailable. CDR1 and CDR2 are drawn from the germline V gene: SQVTM, ANQGSEA.